This is a list of T cell receptor beta chains from one sample in a study. Using its own MiXCR run on the 5' RACE reads, TCRdb lists one record per CDR3 protein. The sample holds 35,000 to 50,000 distinct CDR3 sequences, 22% seen once. Sequenced material: Tregs sorted from a lymph node. The receptor set was obtained from a female donor with breast cancer. The CDR3 runs from the conserved cysteine through the conserved F or W. Fields, in order: V gene, D gene, clone size, J gene, CDR3 DNA, CDR3 protein. The D gene is left open where the match is weak. The listing skips clone size in some rows; elsewhere it reads once, few, many or a size class.

TRBV20-1	.	.	TRBJ1-5	TGCAGTGCTAGAGTTGAAATCCGGGGCGCGGGTCAGCCCCAGCATTTT	CSARVEIRGAGQPQHF
TRBV10-2	.	.	TRBJ2-1	TGCGCCAGCGGGGGTGGGCAACGCGAACAGTTCTTC	CASGGGQREQFF
TRBV4-1	.	many	TRBJ2-7	TGCGCCAGCAGCCATCAGGCAGGGATGGTCTACGAGCAGTACTTC	CASSHQAGMVYEQYF
TRBV27	.	few	TRBJ2-7	TGTGCCAGCAGTTTATCTTTGGGGAGCACCTACGAGCAGTACTTC	CASSLSLGSTYEQYF
TRBV7-9	.	.	TRBJ2-7	TGTGCCAGCAGCTTAGGCCGGAATCCTGGTGAGCAGTACTTC	CASSLGRNPGEQYF
TRBV5-1	TRBD2	medium-sized	TRBJ2-3	TGCGCCAGCAGCTTTAGCGGGCCAGCCACAGATACGCAGTATTTT	CASSFSGPATDTQYF
TRBV29-1	.	.	TRBJ2-3	TGCAGCGCCGAAAATCGAAACAGGGTCGGGGATACGCAGTATTTT	CSAENRNRVGDTQYF
TRBV30	.	few	TRBJ2-4	TGTGCCTGGAAGTACGGGAGAGGCAAAAACATTCAGTACTTC	CAWKYGRGKNIQYF
TRBV3-1	.	few	TRBJ1-1	TGTGCCAGCAGGCCCGGGGAGGACACTGAAGCTTTCTTT	CASRPGEDTEAFF
TRBV5-6	.	.	TRBJ2-6	TGTGCCAGCAGCTTGGGACGCGTCCTGACTTTC	CASSLGRVLTF
TRBV7-8	.	few	TRBJ2-7	TGTGCCAGCAGCCGGAACAGGGGGCTAGCGGGAGCAACCTACGAGCAGTACTTC	CASSRNRGLAGATYEQYF
TRBV27	TRBD1	few	TRBJ2-2	TGTGCCAGCAGTCGGGGACAGGGGTTTAACGGGGAGCTGTTTTTT	CASSRGQGFNGELFF
TRBV7-3	TRBD1	few	TRBJ2-3	TGTGCCAGCAGCGGGGACAGGGGGACAGATACGCAGTATTTT	CASSGDRGTDTQYF
TRBV15	.	many	TRBJ2-1	TGTGCCACCAGCAGAGTAACACCCAATGAGCAGTTCTTC	CATSRVTPNEQFF
TRBV20-1	.	few	TRBJ2-1	TGCAGTGCTAGATTAGCGAGCTCCTACAATGAGCAGTTCTTC	CSARLASSYNEQFF
TRBV7-2	.	.	TRBJ2-7	TGTGCCAGCAGCCGTCGATCCGGGACGGTCTCCTACGAGCAGTACTTC	CASSRRSGTVSYEQYF
TRBV4-1	.	many	TRBJ2-6	TGCGCCAGCAGCCCTCAAGGGAACCCCAGTGGGGCCAACGTCCTGACTTTC	CASSPQGNPSGANVLTF
TRBV28	TRBD1	.	TRBJ2-1	TGTGCCAGCAGTTTATATATCTCCGGGACAGGCTACAATGAGCAGTTCTTC	CASSLYISGTGYNEQFF
TRBV4-1	.	many	TRBJ2-7	TGCGCCAGCAGCCCAATGCCGGGACCCTCCGAGCAGTACTTC	CASSPMPGPSEQYF
TRBV6-5	.	few	TRBJ1-2	TGTGCCAGCCGGAGGGAAGGCCCCTATGGCTACACCTTC	CASRREGPYGYTF
TRBV10-3	.	.	TRBJ2-7	TGTGCCATCAGTTCCGAGAGGGCTGTCGTGGACGAGCAGTACTTC	CAISSERAVVDEQYF
TRBV7-2	.	few	TRBJ1-5	TGTGCCAGCAGCTTAGTAGCGGCAAACACAGATACGCAGCATTTT	CASSLVAANTDTQHF
TRBV7-9	.	.	TRBJ1-1	TGTGCCAGCAGCTTTGGTCCCAGGAATACTGAAGCTTTCTTT	CASSFGPRNTEAFF
TRBV7-3	.	.	TRBJ1-1	TGTGCCAGCAGCTTAGGTTTGTGGACAGAAGCTTTCTTT	CASSLGLWTEAFF
TRBV28	TRBD2	few	TRBJ2-3	TGTGCCAGCACTAGCGGGAGGGAAACAGATACGCAGTATTTT	CASTSGRETDTQYF
TRBV4-1	.	many	TRBJ2-1	TGCGCCAGCAGCCGAAATGGGGGGTCCTTAGAGCAGTTCTTC	CASSRNGGSLEQFF
TRBV28	.	once	TRBJ1-2	TGTGCCAGCAGTTTAAGGCTCTATGGCTACACCTTC	CASSLRLYGYTF
TRBV7-9	TRBD1	few	TRBJ1-2	TGTGCCAGCAGCTTAGGACAGGGTGGCGATAATGGCTACACCTTC	CASSLGQGGDNGYTF
TRBV28	.	many	TRBJ2-3	TGTGCCAGCAGTACCCCAGGGTCAGATACGCAGTATTTT	CASSTPGSDTQYF
TRBV4-1	.	many	TRBJ2-7	TGCGCCAGCAGCCACCTCCTGGGGGAGCAGTACTTC	CASSHLLGEQYF
TRBV7-2	TRBD2	.	TRBJ2-1	TGTGCCAGCAGCCGTACCGCGGGAGTACAAAATGAGCAGTTCTTC	CASSRTAGVQNEQFF
TRBV4-1	.	.	TRBJ2-1	TGCGCCAGCAGCCAAGCTGGGAGCTCCTACAATGAGCAGTTCTTC	CASSQAGSSYNEQFF
TRBV9	.	many	TRBJ2-7	TGTGCCAGCAGCGTAGGACAGGCTAGCTCCTACGAGCAGTACTTC	CASSVGQASSYEQYF
TRBV2	.	few	TRBJ1-1	TGTACCAGCAGTGAGAGGGAAATGAACACTGAAGCTTTCTTT	CTSSEREMNTEAFF
TRBV6-1	.	.	TRBJ1-5	TGTGACAGCAGTGAATACCGGAATAGCAATCAGCCCCAGCATTTT	CDSSEYRNSNQPQHF
TRBV28	.	.	TRBJ2-7	TGTGCCAGCGCAATACAGTACGAGCAGTACTTC	CASAIQYEQYF
TRBV7-9	.	.	TRBJ2-7	TGTGCCAGCAGCGTGGACAGCAACCCCTACGAGCAGTACTTC	CASSVDSNPYEQYF
TRBV11-2	.	few	TRBJ2-7	TGTGCCAGCAGCTTAGATCGTGCGCAGGGTGGGGACGAGCAGTACTTC	CASSLDRAQGGDEQYF